This T cell receptor (beta chain) was identified during a study of T cell clonality in common variable immunodeficiency. Clones were sequenced by immunoSEQ multiplex PCR, and TCRdb holds only the in-frame ones, with some missing. Listed for the sample are about 42,000 clones, none seen a single time. Study-wide results and limits: In common variable immunodeficiency, TCR beta chains reportedly carried fewer deletions and N-nucleotide insertions. Patient heterogeneity in the CVID cohort limited correlations between repertoire features and clinical complications. CVID subjects shared fewer TCRbeta clones than healthy controls did. CVID subjects showed higher TCRbeta clonality than healthy controls.

For this clone: Its antigen is currently unknown. The CDR3 extends 3 residues past the end of the read, so its final part is completed from the germline J gene.

The germline CDR1 and CDR2 sequences are SGHTA and FQGNSA. V lost 1 base, J lost 5 bases, and 10 bases lay in between. The CDR3 loop spans 14 amino acids. The sample was peripheral blood mononuclear cells. The clonotype originates from a human donor with common variable immunodeficiency. V and J are TRBV7-2 and TRBJ2-3, with D possibly TRBD1 on 6 matching bases. The CDR3 spells CASSLDPQGDTQYF. The sequenced part of the CDR3 DNA is TGTGCCAGCAGCTTAGACCCACAGGGAGATACG.